This T cell receptor beta chain was identified during a study of patients and donors after allogeneic stem cell transplantation. TCRdb independently ran MiXCR on the RT-PCR reads; one entry per CDR3 protein. The sample consists of more than 850,000 distinct CDR3 sequences, more than 15% of them appearing once. V was trimmed by 5 bases and J by 6 bases, leaving 17 bases between them. CDR3 length equals 15 residues. This clonotype was found many times. This sequence joins TRBV12-3 or TRBV12-4 and TRBJ1-5; D is unresolved. The origin of this receptor is a human donor who was either an allogeneic HSCT recipient or a stem cell or donor lymphocyte infusion donor (not recorded which). It is not recorded whose cells these are; they may come from a transplant donor. Material: blood, either unsorted or a sorted T cell fraction (not recorded which). The CDR3 protein is CASSLVDRPSQPQHF. In nucleotides, the CDR3 is TGTGCCAGCAGTCTGGTTGATAGACCCAGTCAGCCCCAGCATTTT.